The rows below give T cell receptor beta chains drawn from one sample of a study of cytomegalovirus exposure and HLA in healthy donors. This table comes from immunoSEQ multiplex PCR, and its TCRdb copy is limited to in-frame clones, with some not included. The sample contains roughly 140,000 clones, 79% of which appear only once. Sequenced sample: PBMCs. The receptors shown here come from a man aged 45 to 65 in good health and CMV-seropositive. Each CDR3 is given with its conserved first and last residue. The order of the fields is V gene, D gene, J gene, CDR3 length, clone size, CDR3 DNA, CDR3 protein. The D gene is left open where the match is weak. A clone size is listed for some rows: how often the clone was seen (once, few, many), or a class if it is expanded.

V: TRBV5-8
D: NA
J: TRBJ1-1
length: 14
size: few
DNA: TGTGCCAGCAGCCCCAATCGGGGGGCAACTGAAGCTTTCTTT
CDR3: CASSPNRGATEAFF

V: TRBV21-1
D: NA
J: TRBJ2-1
length: 17
size: NA
DNA: TGTGCCAGCAGACAACTACGGGAGAATAGCGGGAGTAATGAGCAGTTCTTC
CDR3: CASRQLRENSGSNEQFF

V: TRBV5-5
D: TRBD1
J: TRBJ2-5
length: 15
size: NA
DNA: TGTGCCAGCAGCTTGGCCCCCGGGACAGGGTTCTCCCAGTACTTC
CDR3: CASSLAPGTGFSQYF

V: TRBV6-1
D: NA
J: TRBJ1-2
length: 13
size: NA
DNA: TGTGCCGGACAAAGGGTAGGAAACTATGGCTACACCTTC
CDR3: CAGQRVGNYGYTF

V: TRBV30
D: NA
J: TRBJ2-7
length: 13
size: NA
DNA: TGTGCCTGGAGTAACGCTCTGGGGCGCGAGCAGTACTTC
CDR3: CAWSNALGREQYF

V: TRBV28
D: TRBD2
J: TRBJ2-7
length: 16
size: NA
DNA: TGTGCCAGCAGCCCCCCGGGAACTAGCGGGAGTTTCGAGCAGTACTTC
CDR3: CASSPPGTSGSFEQYF

V: TRBV19
D: NA
J: TRBJ2-7
length: 15
size: NA
DNA: TGTGCCAGTAGTATGGACAGCCAGGTTTCCTACGAGCAGTACTTC
CDR3: CASSMDSQVSYEQYF

V: TRBV5-4
D: NA
J: TRBJ2-1
length: 16
size: NA
DNA: TGTGCCAGCAGCTTGGTGGCGACTCCTTCCTACAATGAGCAGTTCTTC
CDR3: CASSLVATPSYNEQFF

V: TRBV6-5
D: NA
J: TRBJ2-7
length: 11
size: NA
DNA: TGTGCCAGCAGCCGAGAAAACGAGCAGTACTTC
CDR3: CASSRENEQYF

V: TRBV28
D: TRBD2
J: TRBJ2-3
length: 17
size: NA
DNA: TGTGCCAGCAGCTCCTTCAGCGGGAGGGCCTCGGCAGATACGCAGTATTTT
CDR3: CASSSFSGRASADTQYF

V: TRBV7-9
D: NA
J: TRBJ1-1
length: 12
size: NA
DNA: TGTGCCAGCAGCTTACCGCCAGGGGAGGCTTTCTTT
CDR3: CASSLPPGEAFF

V: TRBV18
D: TRBD1
J: TRBJ2-7
length: 13
size: NA
DNA: TGTGCCAGCTCACCTTCCGACAGGGTGAAGCAGTACTTC
CDR3: CASSPSDRVKQYF

V: TRBV18
D: NA
J: TRBJ2-1
length: 19
size: NA
DNA: TGTGCCAGCTCACCCCGGGACAGCGGTCTAGCGCCATCCTACAATGAGCAGTTCTTC
CDR3: CASSPRDSGLAPSYNEQFF

V: TRBV10-3
D: NA
J: TRBJ1-5
length: 15
size: once
DNA: TGTGCCATCAGTGAGTCGAGGGAGCTCAATCAGCCCCAGCATTTT
CDR3: CAISESRELNQPQHF

V: TRBV5-4
D: TRBD2
J: TRBJ2-3
length: 15
size: NA
DNA: TGTGCCAGCAGCTTTACTAGCGGGAGGGCAGATACGCAGTATTTT
CDR3: CASSFTSGRADTQYF

V: TRBV28
D: NA
J: TRBJ2-7
length: 14
size: once
DNA: TGTGCCAGCAGTTTATCTCAGGGATCCTACGAGCAGTACTTC
CDR3: CASSLSQGSYEQYF

V: TRBV5-1
D: TRBD2
J: TRBJ2-1
length: 16
size: NA
DNA: TGCGCCAGCAGCTTGGCCAGACTAGCGGCCTACAATGAGCAGTTCTTC
CDR3: CASSLARLAAYNEQFF

V: TRBV11-3
D: TRBD2
J: TRBJ2-1
length: 17
size: few
DNA: TGTGCCAGCAGCTGGGGAGGGGCTAGCGGGAGGTTCAATGAGCAGTTCTTC
CDR3: CASSWGGASGRFNEQFF

V: TRBV9
D: NA
J: TRBJ2-1
length: 13
size: NA
DNA: TGTGCCAGCACACAGGGAACCTACAATGAGCAGTTCTTC
CDR3: CASTQGTYNEQFF

V: TRBV6-6
D: NA
J: TRBJ2-5
length: 13
size: NA
DNA: TGTGCCAGCACCCAGGGGAGTCAAGAGACCCAGTACTTC
CDR3: CASTQGSQETQYF

V: TRBV7-8
D: TRBD1
J: TRBJ1-1
length: 12
size: few
DNA: TGTGCCAGCAGCTTACAGGGGGATGAAGCTTTCTTT
CDR3: CASSLQGDEAFF

V: TRBV5-4
D: TRBD2
J: TRBJ2-7
length: 14
size: NA
DNA: TGTGCCAGCAGCGCGGGAGGGAGTTCCTACGAGCAGTACTTC
CDR3: CASSAGGSSYEQYF

V: TRBV5-1
D: TRBD2
J: TRBJ2-1
length: 15
size: once
DNA: TGCGCCAGCAGCTTAGCGGGAGTCGAGAACAATGAGCAGTTCTTC
CDR3: CASSLAGVENNEQFF

V: TRBV9
D: NA
J: TRBJ2-1
length: 20
size: NA
DNA: TGTGCCAGCAGCGTGAGCCCAACAGGGGTGACTAGCGCTGGATTGGGTGAGCAGTTCTTC
CDR3: CASSVSPTGVTSAGLGEQFF

V: TRBV18
D: NA
J: TRBJ1-1
length: 13
size: NA
DNA: TGTGCCAGCTCACCCATCGTGGACAGTGAAGCTTTCTTT
CDR3: CASSPIVDSEAFF

V: TRBV11-2
D: TRBD1
J: TRBJ2-1
length: 11
size: NA
DNA: TGTGCCAGCAGGGCGACAGGGTCACAGTTCTTC
CDR3: CASRATGSQFF

V: TRBV7-9
D: NA
J: TRBJ2-5
length: 14
size: NA
DNA: TGTGCCACCGGTCGTGCGGGGGCAGGCGAGACCCAGTACTTC
CDR3: CATGRAGAGETQYF

V: TRBV5-1
D: NA
J: TRBJ1-5
length: 15
size: NA
DNA: TGCGCCAGCAGCTTGACAGGTCTTAGCAATCAGCCCCAGCATTTT
CDR3: CASSLTGLSNQPQHF

V: TRBV2
D: NA
J: TRBJ2-6
length: 18
size: NA
DNA: TGTGCCAGCAGTGAACTGGGCAGGGGAAACTCTGGGGCCAACGTCCTGACTTTC
CDR3: CASSELGRGNSGANVLTF

V: TRBV20-1
D: NA
J: TRBJ2-1
length: 11
size: NA
DNA: TGCAGTGCTCAGGCCCATAGTGAGCAGTTCTTC
CDR3: CSAQAHSEQFF

V: TRBV5-1
D: NA
J: TRBJ1-5
length: 13
size: NA
DNA: TGCGCCAGCAGCTTCGGAGGCGGACAGCCCCAGCATTTT
CDR3: CASSFGGGQPQHF

V: TRBV2
D: TRBD1
J: TRBJ2-1
length: 14
size: NA
DNA: TGTGCCAGCACTGCGGGGACAGGGGTAGGAGAGCAGTTCTTC
CDR3: CASTAGTGVGEQFF